This T cell receptor beta chain was sequenced in a study of spatial heterogeneity in lung cancer (dated by TCRdb to about 2019). Concerning the study at large: More beta-chain than alpha-chain transcripts were consistently detected, likely reflecting higher beta-chain transcript abundance. In non-small cell lung cancer, the study made a quantitative comparison of TCR alpha and beta repertoires among multiple tumor regions, matched nontumor lung and blood. The study linked features of the TCR repertoire to counts of nonsynonymous mutations, which were determined by whole-exome sequencing of tumor tissue. At surgery, both alpha and beta chains were TCR-sequenced in over 200 tumor regions, fewer than 85 matched nontumor lung samples and around 50 PBMC samples. In the raw uncorrected reads, each unique combination of TCR and UMI appeared on average more than ten times. Broad study findings and their caveats: Additional single-cell paired TCR alpha and beta sequencing was considered necessary to confirm, at a functional level, the hypothesis that regional TCRs recognize regional mutations. Ubiquitous expanded tumor TCRs showed up in blood more often at tumor resection than at routine follow-up.

The library was prepared using 5' RACE. The sequencer listed for this sample is NextSeq 500. The TCR library protocol attached a unique molecular identifier to each TCR cDNA molecule to allow correction of PCR and sequencing errors. The authors' pipeline ran thus. TCR identification, UMI-based error correction and CDR3 extraction were performed with Decombinator tools. Expanded TCRs were defined as those above a frequency of 2 per 1,000, corresponding to the top 1% of the tumor frequency distribution. Each repertoire was subsampled 100 times to 5,000 TCRs, after which Renyi diversity was computed with the R vegan package. CDR3 similarity networks were built from amino acid triplet string-kernel similarity, connecting CDR3s with pairwise similarity above 0.82. TCRdb trimmed public reads at Q25 via fastp, called clones via MiXCR and kept in-frame beta chains. Identical CDR3 proteins give one entry, which carries the most common genes and DNA. None of the V and J calls come from the authors' own analysis; TCRdb made them. Counted in this sample were about 82,000 distinct CDR3 sequences; approximately 12% of them appeared once. About 4.6% of the sample is in the top ten clones.

The time point tag for this specimen amounts to: sample taken at primary tumor resection. For TCR sequencing, whole RNA was extracted from tumor and nontumor lung tissue, or from cryopreserved PBMC samples, and no cell sorting was done. Samples were obtained from 72 patients with early-stage, untreated non-small cell lung cancer from the lung TRACERx cohort. A patient was chosen for TCR sequencing only when enough RNA was available from at least two tumor regions. Comments on this clonotype: Which antigen it targets is not known. The record has no base qualities; no much larger clone is one base away.

The TCR was taken from a male donor with early-stage non-small cell lung cancer. This sample comprised PBMCs, obtained at surgery.

In nucleotides, the sequence is TGTGCCAGCAACCCACAACCGGGGGACAGCCAAGAGACCCAGTACTTC. It codes for CASNPQPGDSQETQYF. The V and J genes are TRBV21-1 and TRBJ2-5; the table calls TRBD1, which could not be checked here. TRBV21-1 is a known pseudogene. The CDR3 runs 16 amino acids, cysteine and phenylalanine included. The entry retains the CDR3 DNA only, 48 bases that are in frame from base 1.